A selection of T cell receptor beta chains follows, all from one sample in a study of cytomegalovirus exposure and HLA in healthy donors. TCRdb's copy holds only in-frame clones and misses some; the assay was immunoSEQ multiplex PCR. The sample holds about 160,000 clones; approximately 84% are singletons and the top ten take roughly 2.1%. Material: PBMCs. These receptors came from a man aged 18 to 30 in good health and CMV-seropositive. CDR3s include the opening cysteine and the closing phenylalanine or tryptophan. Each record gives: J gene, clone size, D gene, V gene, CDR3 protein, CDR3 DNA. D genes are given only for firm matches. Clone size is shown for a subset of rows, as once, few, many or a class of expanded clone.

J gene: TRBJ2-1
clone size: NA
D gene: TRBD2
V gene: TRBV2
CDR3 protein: CASSDKKLAGGYEQFF
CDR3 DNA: TGTGCCAGCAGTGATAAGAAACTAGCGGGGGGTTATGAGCAGTTCTTC

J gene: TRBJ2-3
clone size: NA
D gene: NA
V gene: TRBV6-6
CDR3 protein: CASSYSSQQSTDTQYF
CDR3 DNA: TGTGCCAGCAGTTACTCGTCTCAACAGAGCACAGATACGCAGTATTTT

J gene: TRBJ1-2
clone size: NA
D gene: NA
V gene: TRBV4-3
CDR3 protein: CASSQFSQTALYGYTF
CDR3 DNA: TGCGCCAGCAGCCAATTCAGTCAGACAGCGCTCTATGGCTACACCTTC

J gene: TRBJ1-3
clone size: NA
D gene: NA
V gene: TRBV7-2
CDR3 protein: CASSLVGRDSPGNTIYF
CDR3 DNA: TGTGCCAGCAGCTTAGTAGGCAGGGATTCGCCTGGAAACACCATATATTTT

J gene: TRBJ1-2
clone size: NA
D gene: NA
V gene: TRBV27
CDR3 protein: CASSPGDPAGYTF
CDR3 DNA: TGTGCCAGCAGTCCAGGGGATCCCGCTGGCTACACCTTC

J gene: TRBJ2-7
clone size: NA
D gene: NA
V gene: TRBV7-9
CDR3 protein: CASSLVAGAPYEQYF
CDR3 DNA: TGTGCCAGCAGCTTAGTGGCAGGGGCCCCCTACGAGCAGTACTTC

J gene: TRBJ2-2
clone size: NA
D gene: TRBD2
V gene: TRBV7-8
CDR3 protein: CASSSLEVLAGKWGGELFF
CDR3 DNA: TGTGCCAGCAGCTCTTTGGAGGTGCTAGCGGGGAAGTGGGGCGGGGAGCTGTTTTTT

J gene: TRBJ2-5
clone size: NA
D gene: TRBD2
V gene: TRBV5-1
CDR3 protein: CASSLAETSGDPAYF
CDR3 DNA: TGCGCCAGCAGCTTGGCCGAGACTAGCGGGGACCCCGCATACTTC

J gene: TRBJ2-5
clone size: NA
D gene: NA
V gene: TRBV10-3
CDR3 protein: CAISRRQETQETQYF
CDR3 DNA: TGTGCCATCAGCCGACGACAGGAAACACAAGAGACCCAGTACTTC

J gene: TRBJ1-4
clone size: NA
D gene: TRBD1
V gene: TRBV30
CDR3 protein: CAWSTGVNEKLFF
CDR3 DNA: TGTGCCTGGTCGACAGGGGTTAATGAAAAACTGTTTTTT

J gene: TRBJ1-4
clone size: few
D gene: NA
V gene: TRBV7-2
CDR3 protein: CASSQGLSEKLFF
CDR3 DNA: TGTGCCAGCAGTCAGGGTCTATCGGAAAAACTGTTTTTT

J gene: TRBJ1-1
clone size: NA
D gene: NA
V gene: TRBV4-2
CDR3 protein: CASSQLANTEAFF
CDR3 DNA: TGTGCCAGCAGCCAACTGGCGAACACTGAAGCTTTCTTT

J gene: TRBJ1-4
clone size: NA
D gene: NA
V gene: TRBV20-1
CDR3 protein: CSVRVREKLFF
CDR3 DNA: TGCAGTGTACGGGTGCGGGAAAAACTGTTTTTT

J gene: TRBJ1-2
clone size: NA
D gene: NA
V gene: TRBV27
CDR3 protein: CASSLTPNYGYTF
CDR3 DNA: TGTGCCAGCAGTTTGACTCCTAACTATGGCTACACCTTC

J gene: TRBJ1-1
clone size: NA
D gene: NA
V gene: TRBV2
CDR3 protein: CASIGPEAFF
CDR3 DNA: TGTGCCAGCATTGGGCCTGAAGCTTTCTTT

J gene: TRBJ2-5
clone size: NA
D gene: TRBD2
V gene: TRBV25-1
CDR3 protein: CASSEYSGGARETQYF
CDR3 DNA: TGTGCCAGCAGTGAATATAGCGGGGGGGCGCGGGAGACCCAGTACTTC

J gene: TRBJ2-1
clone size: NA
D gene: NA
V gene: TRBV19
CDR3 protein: CASSPPSPFTGEQFF
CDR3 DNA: TGTGCCAGTAGCCCCCCCTCTCCCTTTACAGGTGAGCAGTTCTTC

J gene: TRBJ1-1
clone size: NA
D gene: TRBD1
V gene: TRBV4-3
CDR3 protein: CASSHQGGYTEAFF
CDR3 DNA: TGCGCCAGCAGCCACCAGGGGGGCTACACTGAAGCTTTCTTT

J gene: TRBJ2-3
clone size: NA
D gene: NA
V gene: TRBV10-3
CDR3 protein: CTSSSIGRADTQYF
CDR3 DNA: TGTACCTCTTCATCCATCGGGCGGGCAGATACGCAGTATTTT

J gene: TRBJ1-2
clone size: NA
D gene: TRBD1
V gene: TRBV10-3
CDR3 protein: CAINARGLDGYTF
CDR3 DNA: TGTGCCATCAATGCCAGGGGGCTGGATGGCTACACCTTC

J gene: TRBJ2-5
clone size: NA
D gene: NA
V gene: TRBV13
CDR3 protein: CASSQSPQETQYF
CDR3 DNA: TGTGCCAGCAGTCAGTCCCCTCAAGAGACCCAGTACTTC

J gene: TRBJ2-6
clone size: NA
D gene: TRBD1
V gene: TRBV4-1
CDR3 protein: CASSLQTGSGANGLTF
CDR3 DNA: TGCGCCAGCAGCCTACAGACAGGGTCTGGGGCCAACGGCCTGACTTTC